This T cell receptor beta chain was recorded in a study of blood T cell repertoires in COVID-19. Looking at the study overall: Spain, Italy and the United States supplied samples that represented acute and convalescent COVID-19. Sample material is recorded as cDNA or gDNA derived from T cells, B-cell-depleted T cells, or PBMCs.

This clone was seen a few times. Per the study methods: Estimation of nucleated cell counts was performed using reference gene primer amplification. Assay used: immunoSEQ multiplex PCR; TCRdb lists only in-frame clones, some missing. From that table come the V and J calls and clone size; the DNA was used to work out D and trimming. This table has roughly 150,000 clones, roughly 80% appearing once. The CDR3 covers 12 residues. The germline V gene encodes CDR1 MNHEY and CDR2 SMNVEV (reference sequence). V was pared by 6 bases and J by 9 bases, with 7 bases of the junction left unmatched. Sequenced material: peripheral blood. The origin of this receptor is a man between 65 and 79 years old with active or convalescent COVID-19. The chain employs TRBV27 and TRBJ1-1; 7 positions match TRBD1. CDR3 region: CASRLQTGQAFF. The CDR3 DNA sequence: TGTGCCAGCAGGCTCCAGACAGGGCAAGCTTTCTTT.